One and the same sample provided the 4 T cell receptor beta chains below, sequenced in a study of blood T cell repertoires in COVID-19. Only in-frame clones appear in the TCRdb table, and some are missing; sequencing was by immunoSEQ multiplex PCR. The sample lists 100,000 to 150,000 clones; 84% were seen once. Sequencing used PBMCs or T cells enriched from blood (not recorded which). All receptors come from a woman in her twenties or thirties who had recovered from COVID-19.

V gene TRBV4-1 combines with J gene TRBJ2-1, with 7 bases lining up with TRBD2. The length of the CDR3 is 16 residues. Germline V gene sequence: CDR1 MGHRA, CDR2 YSYEKL. Trimming cost V 2 bases and J 4 bases; bases outside gene matches: 8. The CDR3 region is CASSQMGTTNYNEQFF. CDR3 bases: TGCGCCAGCAGCCAAATGGGGACTACCAATTACAATGAGCAGTTCTTC.

The chain couples TRBV6-2 or TRBV6-3 to TRBJ2-3; 11 bases match TRBD2. CDR1 is MNHEY, CDR2 SVGEGT, per germline. The length of the CDR3 is 16 residues. After removal of 6 bases from V and 1 base from J, the junction contained 6 bases not matched to a gene. The CDR3 loop reads CASSGLAGGRTDTQYF. The CDR3 DNA sequence: TGTGCCAGCAGCGGTCTAGCGGGAGGCCGCACAGATACGCAGTATTTT.

The chain carries TRBV30 and TRBJ1-1; 8 nucleotides line up with TRBD1. Germline assignment: CDR1 GTSNPN and CDR2 SVGIG (reference sequence). The length of the CDR3 is 11 residues. V dropped 5 bases and J dropped 8; count of bases not matched to a gene: 4. This CDR3 is CAWADRAEAFF. The CDR3 DNA reads as TGTGCCTGGGCGGACAGGGCCGAAGCTTTCTTT.

V usage is TRBV28 and J usage is TRBJ1-2; no definite D call. The CDR3 extends over 14 amino acids. The germline V gene encodes CDR1 MDHEN and CDR2 SYDVKM. The germline V and J ends were trimmed by 3 bases and 5 bases, with 13 bases remaining between them. CDR3 region: CASSLGGLPYGYTF. DNA for the CDR3: TGTGCCAGCAGTTTGGGTGGACTCCCGTATGGCTACACCTTC.